The 14 T cell receptor beta chains below come from one sample, sequenced in a study of blood T cell repertoires in COVID-19. Clones were sequenced by immunoSEQ multiplex PCR, and TCRdb holds only the in-frame ones, with some missing. The sample records some 180,000 clones, 80% being singletons. Sample: PBMCs or T cells enriched from blood (not recorded which). The receptors derive from a man aged 55 to 70 who had been exposed to COVID-19.

This rearrangement joins TRBV19 to TRBJ2-3, with TRBD2 matching over 11 bases. Germline V gene lookup returns CDR1 LNHDA and CDR2 SQIVND (reference sequence). CDR3 length: 16 residues. V was clipped by 1 base and J by 7 bases; unmatched bases: 7. The CDR3 DNA sequence: TGTGCCAGTAGTATAGGGACTAGCGGGCCCATTTATACGCAGTATTTT. This gives the protein CASSIGTSGPIYTQYF. Full variable domain (missing parts from reference TRBV19 and TRBJ2-3): DGGITQSPKYLFRKEGQNVTLSCEQNLNHDAMYWYRQDPGQGLRLIYYSQIVNDFQKGDIAEGYSVSREKKESFPLTVTSAQKNPTAFYLCASSIGTSGPIYTQYFGPGTRLTVL.

The chain carries TRBV15 and TRBJ1-3; D perhaps matches TRBD1 (6 bases). Per the germline V gene, CDR1 is LNHNV and CDR2 is YYDKDF (reference sequence). The CDR3 contains 17 residues. With 0 bases removed from V and 3 bases from J, the gap between germline ends came to 15 bases. The CDR3 is CATSRDEGGDRGNTIYF. The CDR3 DNA sequence: TGTGCCACCAGCAGAGATGAGGGGGGGGATCGTGGAAACACCATATATTTT.

The chain uses TRBV21-1 and TRBJ2-7; TRBD1 is the table's D call and was not checked against the DNA. TRBV21-1 is annotated as a pseudogene. CDR3 length equals 13 residues. The CDR3 region has the DNA TGTGCCAGAAAGCGACAGGAGACCTACGAGCAGTACTTC. Its translation is CARKRQETYEQYF.

The chain recombines TRBV6-5 with TRBJ1-1; 8 bases line up with TRBD1. V shed 6 bases, J shed 7 bases, and the junction held 10 bases outside the gene matches. The CDR3 runs 14 residues. Looked up from germline, CDR1 is MNHEY and CDR2 is SVGAGI. The CDR3 protein is CASSRQGLTFEAFF. The CDR3 DNA is TGTGCCAGCAGCCGACAGGGGCTAACGTTTGAAGCTTTCTTT.

This clone was found once. The V gene is TRBV7-9, the J gene TRBJ1-2; 8 bases fit TRBD1. Trimming cost V 3 bases and J 0 bases; bases outside gene matches: 3. Germline CDR1 and CDR2: SEHNR and FQNEAQ (reference sequence). The CDR3 covers 15 residues. The CDR3 region has the DNA TGTGCCAGCAGCTTGGACAGGGACCCTAACTATGGCTACACCTTC. Translation: CASSLDRDPNYGYTF.

The chain has TRBV19 and TRBJ1-5; no definite D call. V shed 7 bases and J shed 5 bases, with 12 bases lying between them. This CDR3 is 13 amino acids long. CDR1 and CDR2 (germline): LNHDA, SQIVND (reference sequence). CDR3 in DNA: TGTGCCAGTACCCCCGCTAATTATCAGCCCCAGCATTTT. This translates into CASTPANYQPQHF. Full variable domain (missing parts from reference TRBV19 and TRBJ1-5): DGGITQSPKYLFRKEGQNVTLSCEQNLNHDAMYWYRQDPGQGLRLIYYSQIVNDFQKGDIAEGYSVSREKKESFPLTVTSAQKNPTAFYLCASTPANYQPQHFGDGTRLSIL.

This rearrangement joins TRBV7-2 to TRBJ2-7, with a possible D match to TRBD2 (6 bases). Trimming removed 7 bases from V and 4 bases from J, with 17 bases in between. Per germline, CDR1 SGHTA and CDR2 FQGNSA. CDR3 size: 14 residues. The CDR3 protein is CASTSWGVEYEQYF. As DNA, the CDR3 is TGTGCCAGCACCTCATGGGGGGTGGAGTACGAGCAGTACTTC.

V and J are TRBV5-1 and TRBJ2-7, with TRBD1 matching over 8 bases. Germline V gene data show CDR1 as SGHRS and CDR2 as YFSETQ. The CDR3 consists of 16 residues. V lost 0 bases and J lost 0; bases outside the gene matches: 5. The CDR3: CASSLGTGLASYEQYF. The CDR3 DNA reads as TGCGCCAGCAGCTTGGGGACAGGGCTCGCCTCCTACGAGCAGTACTTC.

This clone was seen only once. J is TRBJ2-3 and V is TRBV30, with D possibly TRBD1 on 5 matching bases. The germline V gene encodes CDR1 GTSNPN and CDR2 SVGIG (reference sequence). V was clipped by 1 base and J by 2 bases, with 13 bases between them. CDR3 length: 15 residues. The CDR3 loop reads CAWSGGRAFTDTQYF. DNA for the CDR3: TGTGCCTGGAGTGGGGGCAGAGCCTTCACAGATACGCAGTATTTT.

In its sample, this clone was seen once. V and J are TRBV7-8 and TRBJ2-5; D is perhaps TRBD2 (5 bases). Per the germline V gene, CDR1 is SGHVS and CDR2 is FQNEAQ. The CDR3 has 14 residues. Trimming took off 5 bases at V and 2 bases at J, with 12 bases between the two ends. The chain's CDR3 is CASSTSGKQETQYF. The CDR3 nucleotides are TGTGCCAGCAGCACCTCCGGGAAGCAAGAGACCCAGTACTTC.

This sequence joins TRBV7-2 and TRBJ1-2; D possibly corresponds to TRBD1 (5 bases). Germline V gene lookup returns CDR1 SGHTA and CDR2 FQGNSA. V was clipped by 4 bases and J by 4 bases, with 16 bases between them. CDR3 size: 15 residues. The CDR3 sequence: CASSWRDRPGYGYTF. The CDR3 region has the DNA TGTGCCAGCAGCTGGAGGGACCGACCAGGCTATGGCTACACCTTC.

This chain joins TRBV2 and TRBJ2-5; 9 bases fit TRBD2. CDR1 SNHLY and CDR2 FYNNEI come from the germline V gene. CDR3 length equals 20 residues. With V trimmed by 1 base and J by 5 bases, 20 bases remained unmatched. The CDR3 coding sequence is TGTGCCAGCAGTGAAGAGGTAGGGTCTAGCGGGACCTCCGACAGGGAGACCCAGTACTTC. Residues: CASSEEVGSSGTSDRETQYF.

The chain combines TRBV2 with TRBJ2-5, with 8 positions matching TRBD1. The CDR3 is made up of 15 amino acids. Looked up from germline, CDR1 is SNHLY and CDR2 is FYNNEI. V shed 6 bases, J shed 5 bases, and the junction held 11 bases outside the gene matches. For the CDR3, the DNA is TGTGCCAGCAGCCCGGACAGGGTCGACGTGGAGACCCAGTACTTC. This encodes CASSPDRVDVETQYF.

The genes are TRBV5-6 and TRBJ2-7, with 8 bases matching TRBD1. In germline, CDR1 is SGHDT, CDR2 YYEEEE. CDR3 length equals 14 residues. V gave up 4 bases and J gave up 6 bases; unmatched junction bases: 9. CDR3: CASSGTGGVGEQYF. Written as DNA, the CDR3 is TGTGCCAGCAGCGGCACAGGGGGTGTTGGCGAGCAGTACTTC.